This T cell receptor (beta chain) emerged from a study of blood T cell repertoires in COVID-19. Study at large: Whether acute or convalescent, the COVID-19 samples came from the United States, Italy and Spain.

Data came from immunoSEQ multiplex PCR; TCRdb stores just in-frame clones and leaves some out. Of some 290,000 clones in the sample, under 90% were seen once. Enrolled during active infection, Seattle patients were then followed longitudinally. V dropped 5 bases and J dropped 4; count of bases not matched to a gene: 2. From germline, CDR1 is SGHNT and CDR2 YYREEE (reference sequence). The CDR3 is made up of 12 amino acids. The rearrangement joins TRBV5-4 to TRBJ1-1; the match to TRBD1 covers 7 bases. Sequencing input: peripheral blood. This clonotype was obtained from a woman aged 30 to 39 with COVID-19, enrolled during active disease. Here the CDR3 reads CASRAGGTEAFF. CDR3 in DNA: TGTGCCAGCAGGGCAGGGGGCACTGAAGCTTTCTTT.